This paragraph covers one T cell receptor (beta chain) sequence. What it binds is not known. Sequenced material consisted of expressed TCRB transcripts (all of the isolated RNA was reverse transcribed). Naive, central memory and regulatory T cell samples produced a mean of approximately 3.5 million reads. Only in-frame clones appear in the TCRdb table, and some are missing; sequencing was by immunoSEQ multiplex PCR. The sample yields 200,000 to 250,000 clones, 68% seen once. This record belongs to a study of beta chain features in type 1 diabetes. Study summary: Sorted cells numbering under 140,000,000 were examined across all samples. Study-level results: Fewer junction insertions and more nucleotide deletions appeared in type 1 diabetes patients. Shortening that was moderate but significant affected the TCRB CDR3s of Type 1 diabetes patients in all four CD4+ subsets.

This TCR was sampled from a man aged 25 to 45 in good health. Material: naive CD4+ T cells from blood.

CDR3 protein: CAGGGPGQGAFETQYF. Written as DNA, the CDR3 is TGTGCCGGCGGGGGGCCGGGACAGGGGGCTTTTGAGACCCAGTACTTC. The rearrangement joins TRBV30 to TRBJ2-5; 12 bases are shared with TRBD1. V shed 8 bases and J 5 bases; nucleotides not matched to a gene: 15. Germline CDR1 and CDR2: GTSNPN and SVGIG (reference sequence). The CDR3 loop spans 16 amino acids.